The 30 T cell receptor beta chains below all came from one sample that was sequenced in a study of shared clonotypes between healthy human individuals. Profiling relied on immunoSEQ multiplex PCR, and the TCRdb table lists in-frame clones only, not all of them. The sample consists of about a million clones, 70% to 80% of them appearing once. Material: memory CD4+ T cells sorted from blood. Subset described: CD45RA-negative fraction. The receptors derive from a man between 18 and 35 years old in good health.

Comments on this clone: The sample has other DNA sequences that encode this CDR3 too. The V gene is TRBV30, the J gene TRBJ2-7, with unresolved D. Germline V gene sequence: CDR1 GTSNPN, CDR2 SVGIG (reference sequence). Trimming pared 1 base from V and 3 bases from J, leaving 1 base between. There are 10 residues in the CDR3. For the CDR3, the DNA is TGTGCCTGGAGTGACTACGAGCAGTACTTC. Translation gives CAWSDYEQYF.

Concerning this clone: The same CDR3 arises from other DNA sequences in this sample as well. The V call is TRBV7-2, the J call TRBJ2-7; no clear D. Looked up from germline, CDR1 is SGHTA and CDR2 is FQGNSA. The CDR3 has 13 residues. V lost 5 bases and J lost 7, with 15 bases in between. For the CDR3, the DNA is TGTGCCAGCAGCCTGGTGGGGTTAGGGGAGCAGTACTTC. This encodes CASSLVGLGEQYF.

The chain combines TRBV11-3 with TRBJ2-3, with D perhaps TRBD1 or TRBD2 (5 bases each). This CDR3 contains 16 residues. CDR1 and CDR2 (germline): SGHNT, YENEEA. With 1 base removed from V and 0 bases from J, the gap between germline ends came to 11 bases. The CDR3 bases are TGTGCCAGCAGCTTAGGGGACCATTCTAGCACAGATACGCAGTATTTT. It specifies CASSLGDHSSTDTQYF.

As to this clone: Other DNA variants within this sample encode the same CDR3. This chain links TRBV30 with TRBJ1-1; 7 bases map to TRBD1. Germline-derived CDR1 and CDR2 are GTSNPN and SVGIG (reference sequence). Trimming took 3 bases from V and 1 from J; bases not matched to a gene: 2. The CDR3 runs to 13 residues. CDR3 DNA sequence: TGTGCCTGGAGGAGACAGGGGAACACTGAAGCTTTCTTT. Protein: CAWRRQGNTEAFF.

This chain joins TRBV28 and TRBJ1-1, with no clear D. V was cut by 7 bases and J by 2 bases, with 11 bases left in between. Germline CDR1 and CDR2: MDHEN and SYDVKM. The CDR3 totals 13 residues. The CDR3 spells CASTLSLNTEAFF. For the CDR3, the DNA is TGTGCCAGCACCCTTTCGCTCAACACTGAAGCTTTCTTT.

This clone was recorded once. The rearrangement links TRBV27 to TRBJ2-1; D gene unclear. Germline V CDR1 and CDR2: MNHEY, SMNVEV (reference sequence). V was shortened by 5 bases and J by 5 bases, with 10 bases between the two germline ends. CDR3 length: 13 residues. The CDR3 spells CASSPPPDNEQFF. CDR3 bases: TGTGCCAGCAGTCCCCCCCCCGACAATGAGCAGTTCTTC.

This chain uses TRBV29-1 with TRBJ2-3; D gene ambiguous. The CDR3 covers 12 residues. The germline gives CDR1 SQVTM, CDR2 ANQGSEA. V lost 6 bases and J lost 3, with 10 bases in between. The CDR3 spells CSVETLTDTQYF. The CDR3 DNA follows: TGCAGCGTCGAAACACTAACAGATACGCAGTATTTT.

V and J are TRBV7-2 and TRBJ2-1; 14 bases fit TRBD2. CDR3 length: 15 residues. After removal of 4 bases from V and 9 bases from J, the junction contained 5 bases not matched to a gene. Per germline, CDR1 SGHTA and CDR2 FQGNSA. CDR3 DNA sequence: TGTGCCAGCAGCTATCCGACTAGCGGGAGGGGTGAGCAGTTCTTC. This sequence encodes CASSYPTSGRGEQFF.

In the case of this clone: A read error may account for a junction end that differs from germline. The chain is built from TRBV5-1 and TRBJ1-5, with TRBD1 as a possible D gene (6 bases). The CDR3 runs to 13 residues. Germline-derived CDR1 and CDR2 are SGHRS and YFSETQ. The DNA of the CDR3 is TGTGCCAGCAGTCAGGGGCCCAATCAGCCCCAGCATTTT. Translation: CASSQGPNQPQHF.

V is TRBV19 and J is TRBJ2-1, with TRBD1 identical over 8 bases. The CDR3 is 15 amino acids. V trimming: 6 bases; J trimming: 4 bases; junction bases outside the gene matches: 8. Germline values: CDR1 LNHDA, CDR2 SQIVND (reference sequence). This chain's CDR3 is CASSETGGPYNEQFF. CDR3 nucleotide sequence: TGTGCCAGTAGCGAAACAGGGGGGCCGTACAATGAGCAGTTCTTC.

The V gene is TRBV2, the J gene TRBJ2-7; the D call may be TRBD1 or TRBD2 (5 bases each). The germline gives CDR1 SNHLY, CDR2 FYNNEI. This CDR3 is built from 11 residues. V was pared by 7 bases and J by 8 bases, with 12 bases between. The CDR3 nucleotides are TGTGCCAGCACCGACCCGGGACAGCAGTACTTC. Translating gives CASTDPGQQYF.

This chain uses TRBV29-1 with TRBJ1-2, with D tentatively TRBD1 (6 bases). Germline lookup yields CDR1 SQVTM and CDR2 ANQGSEA. V lost 4 bases and J 7 bases, leaving 13 bases between the germline ends. The CDR3 length is 12 residues. The CDR3 nucleotides are TGCAGCGTTGCTCGGGGGCAGACTGGCTACACCTTC. Protein sequence: CSVARGQTGYTF.

This clone was counted only a few times. The chain combines TRBV19 with TRBJ2-2; no definite D call. The CDR3 contains 14 residues. Trimming took off 8 bases at V and 0 bases at J, with 10 bases between the two ends. Germline V lookup: CDR1 LNHDA, CDR2 SQIVND (reference sequence). Here the CDR3 reads CASRSESNTGELFF. CDR3 DNA: TGTGCCAGTCGTTCTGAATCGAACACCGGGGAGCTGTTTTTT.

The chain is built from TRBV7-8 and TRBJ2-5; D gene ambiguous. Trimming pared 1 base from V and 2 bases from J, leaving 8 bases between. The germline CDR1 and CDR2 sequences are SGHVS and FQNEAQ. This CDR3 has 14 residues. The CDR3 region has the DNA TGTGCCAGCAGCTTAGGGGCCAGACAAGAGACCCAGTACTTC. Amino acids: CASSLGARQETQYF.

The rearrangement uses TRBV30 and TRBJ2-7; tentative D call: TRBD2 (7 bases). Trimming took 2 bases from V and 3 from J, leaving 17 bases between them. The CDR3 covers 15 residues. Germline CDR1 is GTSNPN and CDR2 is SVGIG (reference sequence). CDR3 loop: CAWSPGGRGGYEQYF. CDR3 in DNA: TGTGCCTGGAGTCCCGGCGGGAGAGGGGGCTACGAGCAGTACTTC.

This chain links TRBV10-1 with TRBJ1-3; D unclear. CDR1 and CDR2 (germline): WNHNN, SYGVQD (reference sequence). V lost 7 bases to trimming and J lost 8 bases, with 9 bases between them. This CDR3 comprises 11 residues. CDR3 DNA sequence: TGCGCCAGCATGGACCGATACACCATATATTTT. It yields the protein CASMDRYTIYF.

The chain joins TRBV2 to TRBJ2-7; D is perhaps TRBD2 (5 bases). Germline CDR1 reads SNHLY; CDR2 reads FYNNEI. CDR3 length: 12 amino acids. V lost 4 bases, J lost 6 bases, and 10 bases lay in between. CDR3 bases: TGTGCCAGCAGTGGACCCGCGGGCGAGCAGTACTTC. It codes for CASSGPAGEQYF.

The genes are TRBV28 and TRBJ2-1, with 8 bases that match TRBD1. CDR1 and CDR2 (germline): MDHEN, SYDVKM. The CDR3 loop spans 12 amino acids. The V segment lost 7 bases and the J segment 15 bases; nucleotides outside the gene matches: 11. Written as DNA, the CDR3 is TGTGCCAGCACCTCTGGACAGGGTTCATGGTTCTTC. This translates into CASTSGQGSWFF.

V gene TRBV6-1 combines with J gene TRBJ1-1; 7 bases agree with TRBD1. After removal of 6 bases from V and 9 bases from J, the junction contained 10 bases not matched to a gene. The CDR3 totals 13 residues. The V gene's germline CDR1 is MNHNS and CDR2 SASEGT. The CDR3 bases are TGTGCCAGCAGAGAGGGGACAGCCGTTCAAGCTTTCTTT. This gives the protein CASREGTAVQAFF.

A few counts support this clone. This rearrangement joins TRBV7-8 to TRBJ1-5; possibly TRBD1 for D (5 bases). This CDR3 has 14 residues. CDR1 is SGHVS and CDR2 is FQNEAQ in the germline V gene. V gave up 3 bases and J gave up 5 bases, with 11 bases separating them. For the CDR3, the DNA is TGTGCCAGCAGCTTTTCAGGGATCCATCAGCCCCAGCATTTT. Translating it yields CASSFSGIHQPQHF.

The genes are TRBV2 and TRBJ2-7; tentatively, D is TRBD1 (6 bases). V gave up 6 bases and J gave up 4 bases, with 10 bases separating them. CDR1 and CDR2 from the germline V gene are SNHLY and FYNNEI. This CDR3 has 12 amino acids. CDR3 DNA: TGTGCCAGCAGCCGGGACACTTACGAGCAGTACTTC. Translation gives CASSRDTYEQYF.

The chain has TRBV5-4 and TRBJ2-1; 8 positions agree with TRBD2. The CDR3 totals 17 residues. The germline gives CDR1 SGHNT, CDR2 YYREEE (reference sequence). The trim removed 0 bases at V and 9 bases at J, leaving 14 bases unmatched. CDR3 sequence: CASSLAAGGGPQSEQFF. The CDR3 DNA follows: TGTGCCAGCAGCTTGGCCGCGGGGGGAGGACCACAAAGTGAGCAGTTCTTC. Full variable domain (outside the CDR3, taken from reference TRBV5-4 and TRBJ2-1): ETGVTQSPTHLIKTRGQQVTLRCSSQSGHNTVSWYQQALGQGPQFIFQYYREEENGRGNFPPRFSGLQFPNYSSELNVNALELDDSALYLCASSLAAGGGPQSEQFFGPGTRLTVL.

The chain is built from TRBV27 and TRBJ2-1; 12 bases align to TRBD1. Germline trimming cut 6 bases from V and 8 bases from J; bases unmatched to any gene: 8. From germline, CDR1 is MNHEY and CDR2 SMNVEV (reference sequence). This CDR3 has 15 amino acids. The CDR3 region has the DNA TGTGCCAGCAGGTCGCTCGGGACAGGGGGCGATGAGCAGTTCTTC. Amino acids: CASRSLGTGGDEQFF.

The chain has TRBV30 and TRBJ2-3; D is unresolved. The CDR3 totals 14 residues. Trimming pared 5 bases from V and 0 bases from J, leaving 12 bases between. CDR1 and CDR2 from the germline V gene are GTSNPN and SVGIG (reference sequence). CDR3 amino acids: CAWDQAHSTDTQYF. The CDR3 nucleotides are TGTGCCTGGGATCAGGCGCATAGCACAGATACGCAGTATTTT.

This clone was found a few times. CDR3 nucleotide sequence: TGCGCCAGCAGCTTGGAACAGGGGATTTCCTATGGCTACACCTTC. Its translation is CASSLEQGISYGYTF. The chain links TRBV5-1 to TRBJ1-2; 7 nucleotides match TRBD1. CDR1 and CDR2 (germline): SGHRS, YFSETQ. The V segment lost 0 bases and the J segment 4 bases; nucleotides outside the gene matches: 6. There are 15 residues in the CDR3.

This rearrangement joins TRBV28 to TRBJ1-1, with TRBD1 as a possible D gene (5 bases). Trimming removed 5 bases at V and 2 bases at J, with 15 bases between. This CDR3 is 15 amino acids long. Germline assignment: CDR1 MDHEN and CDR2 SYDVKM. The CDR3 is CASSRSGKGNTEAFF. The DNA of the CDR3 is TGTGCCAGCAGTCGCTCAGGGAAGGGAAACACTGAAGCTTTCTTT. The variable domain in full, with the rest retrieved from reference TRBV28 and TRBJ1-1, is DVKVTQSSRYLVKRTGEKVFLECVQDMDHENMFWYRQDPGLGLRLIYFSYDVKMKEKGDIPEGYSVSREKKERFSLILESASTNQTSMYLCASSRSGKGNTEAFFGQGTRLTVV.

The chain uses TRBV4-3 and TRBJ2-2, with 11 bases lining up with TRBD2. The CDR3 runs to 16 residues. The J segment lost 3 bases and the V segment lost 4 bases, leaving 4 bases of the junction unmatched. The germline CDR1 and CDR2 sequences are LGHNA and YSLEER. The CDR3 region is CASSPISGRDTGELFF. In DNA, the CDR3 is TGCGCCAGCAGCCCGATTAGCGGGAGGGACACCGGGGAGCTGTTTTTT.

This CDR3 is CASSYYGQGTYEQYF. CDR3 DNA: TGTGCCAGCAGCTACTATGGACAGGGAACCTACGAGCAGTACTTC. The V call is TRBV13, the J call TRBJ2-7; 8 bases are shared with TRBD1. The CDR3 runs to 15 residues. Germline CDR1 reads PRHDT; CDR2 reads FYEKMQ (reference sequence). Trimming removed 4 bases from V and 2 bases from J; junction bases left unmatched: 7.

This sequence joins TRBV4-1 and TRBJ2-5; either TRBD1 or TRBD2 may fit D (5 bases each). The J call is doubtful: the DNA matches TRBJ2-7 better. Germline loops: CDR1 MGHRA, CDR2 YSYEKL. The CDR3 runs 17 residues. The CDR3: CASSQYWSGTLPYEQYF. CDR3 sequence (DNA): TGCGCCAGCAGCCAATACTGGTCCGGGACCCTTCCCTACGAGCAGTACTTC.

As for this clone: This may come from a read error, since a much larger clone is one base off. This specimen includes other DNA sequences encoding the same CDR3. The gene calls are TRBV5-6 and TRBJ2-5; 12 positions agree with TRBD2. The CDR3 has 15 residues. The germline CDR1 and CDR2 sequences are SGHDT and YYEEEE. Trimming took 2 bases from V and 2 from J; bases not matched to a gene: 1. CDR3 loop: CASSLTSGGQETQYF. Written as DNA, the CDR3 is TGTGCCAGCAGCTTAACTAGCGGGGGGCAAGAGACCCAGTACTTC.